The entry that follows covers one TCR beta chain sequence. The data were taken from a study of OX40 agonist ivuxolimab in advanced cancers. The length of the CDR3 is 16 residues. From germline, CDR1 is SGHDN and CDR2 FVKESK. V was trimmed by 0 bases and J by 2 bases, leaving 12 bases between them. Generated by immunoSEQ multiplex PCR, the TCRdb table keeps only in-frame clones and is missing some. Here the sample spans 70,000 to 95,000 clones, around 82% being singletons. The material sequenced was CD4+ or CD8+ T cells sorted from blood, taken in a trial of the OX40 agonist ivuxolimab. This receptor was identified in an adult with an advanced solid tumor such as melanoma, head and neck, liver or kidney cancer. This chain joins TRBV14 and TRBJ2-3; D remains unclear. The CDR3 sequence is CASSQDTRVFTDTQYF. CDR3 nucleotide sequence: TGTGCCAGCAGCCAAGATACAAGGGTCTTCACAGATACGCAGTATTTT. The entire variable domain, with the rest obtained from reference TRBV14 and TRBJ2-3, is as follows: EAGVTQFPSHSVIEKGQTVTLRCDPISGHDNLYWYRRVMGKEIKFLLHFVKESKQDESGMPNNRFLAERTGGTYSTLKVQPAELEDSGVYFCASSQDTRVFTDTQYFGPGTRLTVL.